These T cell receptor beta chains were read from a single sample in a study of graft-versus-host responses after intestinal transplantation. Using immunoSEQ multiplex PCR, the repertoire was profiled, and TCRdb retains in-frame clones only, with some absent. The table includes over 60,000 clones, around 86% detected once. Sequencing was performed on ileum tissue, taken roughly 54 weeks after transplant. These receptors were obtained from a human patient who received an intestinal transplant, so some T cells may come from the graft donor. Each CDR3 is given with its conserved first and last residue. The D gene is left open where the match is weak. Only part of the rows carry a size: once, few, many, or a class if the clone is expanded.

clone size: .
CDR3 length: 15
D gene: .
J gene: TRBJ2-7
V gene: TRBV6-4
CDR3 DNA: TGTGCCATCGGGAAACACCGCCGGAGCTCCTACGAGCAGTACTTC
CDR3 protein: CAIGKHRRSSYEQYF

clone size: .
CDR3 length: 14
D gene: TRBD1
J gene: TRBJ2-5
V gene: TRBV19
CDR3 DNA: TGTGCCAGTAGTATATTGGCAGGGGGAGAGACCCAGTACTTC
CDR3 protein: CASSILAGGETQYF

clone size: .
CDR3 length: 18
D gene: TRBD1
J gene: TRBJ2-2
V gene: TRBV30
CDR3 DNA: TGTGCCTGGAGTCCACTTCGTTTGACAGGGTCTCACACCGGGGAGCTGTTTTTT
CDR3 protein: CAWSPLRLTGSHTGELFF

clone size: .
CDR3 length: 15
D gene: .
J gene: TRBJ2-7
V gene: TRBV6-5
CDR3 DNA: TGTGCCAGCAGTTACGGAGGACCAAACTCCTACGAGCAGTACTTC
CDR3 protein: CASSYGGPNSYEQYF

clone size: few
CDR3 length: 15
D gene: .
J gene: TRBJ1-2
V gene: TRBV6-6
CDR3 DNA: TGTGCCAGCAGTTACTCCCTTGGAGGGGGCTATGGCTACACCTTC
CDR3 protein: CASSYSLGGGYGYTF

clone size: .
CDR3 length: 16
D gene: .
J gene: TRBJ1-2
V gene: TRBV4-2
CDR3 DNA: TGTGCCAGCAGCCAATTACCCCGGACACACCGCTATGGCTACACCTTC
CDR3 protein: CASSQLPRTHRYGYTF

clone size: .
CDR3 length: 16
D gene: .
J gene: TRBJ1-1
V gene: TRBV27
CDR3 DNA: TGTGCCAGCAGTTCCCCGGGGAGGAGGATGAACACTGAAGCTTTCTTT
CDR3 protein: CASSSPGRRMNTEAFF

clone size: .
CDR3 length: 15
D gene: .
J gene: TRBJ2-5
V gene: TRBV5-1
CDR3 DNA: TGCGCCAGCAGCCTCGGGGGCGAAGCGCTTTGGGAGCAGTACTTC
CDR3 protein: CASSLGGEALWEQYF

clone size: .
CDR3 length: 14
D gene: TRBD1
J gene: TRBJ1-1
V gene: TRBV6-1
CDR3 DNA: TGTGCCAGCAGTGAAGCGACAGGGGGCACTGAAGCTTTCTTT
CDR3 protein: CASSEATGGTEAFF

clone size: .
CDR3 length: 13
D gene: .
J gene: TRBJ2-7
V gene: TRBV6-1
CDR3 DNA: TGTGCCAGCACCTTAGCGGCCATCTACGAGCAGTACTTC
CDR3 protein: CASTLAAIYEQYF

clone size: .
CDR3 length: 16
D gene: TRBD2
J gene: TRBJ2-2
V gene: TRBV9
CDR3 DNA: TGTGCCAGCAGCGTAGTAGCGGGGGGGCACACCGGGGAGCTGTTTTTT
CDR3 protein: CASSVVAGGHTGELFF

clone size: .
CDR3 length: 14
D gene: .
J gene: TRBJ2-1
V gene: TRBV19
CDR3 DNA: TGTGCCAGTAGTAAATCGGGATCCTACAATGAGCAGTTCTTC
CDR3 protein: CASSKSGSYNEQFF

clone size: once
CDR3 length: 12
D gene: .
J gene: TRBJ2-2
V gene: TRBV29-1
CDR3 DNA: TGCAGCGTTGAACTGCTCACCGGGGAGCTGTTTTTT
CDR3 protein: CSVELLTGELFF

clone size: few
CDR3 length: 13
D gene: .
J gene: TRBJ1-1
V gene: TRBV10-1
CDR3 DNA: TGCGCCAGCAGTGAGTCGAGCGGGCGCGAAGCTTTCTTT
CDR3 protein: CASSESSGREAFF

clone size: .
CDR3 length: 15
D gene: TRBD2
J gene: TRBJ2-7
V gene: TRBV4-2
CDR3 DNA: TGTGCCAGCAGCCAAGAAAGCGGGAGATCCTACGAGCAGTACTTC
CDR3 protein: CASSQESGRSYEQYF

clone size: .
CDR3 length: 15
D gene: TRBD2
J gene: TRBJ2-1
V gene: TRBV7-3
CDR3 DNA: TGTGCCAGCAGCGCAGGGACTACCTCCTACAATGAGCAGTTCTTC
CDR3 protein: CASSAGTTSYNEQFF

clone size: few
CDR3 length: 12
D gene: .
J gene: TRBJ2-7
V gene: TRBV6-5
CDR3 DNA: TGTGCCAGCAGTTACTTCGGTAAGGAGCAGTACTTC
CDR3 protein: CASSYFGKEQYF

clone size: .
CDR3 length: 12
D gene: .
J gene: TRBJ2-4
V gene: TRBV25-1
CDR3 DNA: TGTGCCAGCAGTCCCCACGGGGACATTCAGTACTTC
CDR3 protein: CASSPHGDIQYF

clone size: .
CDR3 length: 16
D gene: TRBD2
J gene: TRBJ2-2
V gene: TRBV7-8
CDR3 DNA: TGTGCCAGCAGCCAAAATAGCGGGAGGGCCTCGGGGGAGCTGTTTTTT
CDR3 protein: CASSQNSGRASGELFF

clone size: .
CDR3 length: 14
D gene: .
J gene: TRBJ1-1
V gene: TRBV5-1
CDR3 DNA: TGCGCCAGCAGCGCACAGGGAATGGGGACTGAAGCTTTCTTT
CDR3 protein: CASSAQGMGTEAFF

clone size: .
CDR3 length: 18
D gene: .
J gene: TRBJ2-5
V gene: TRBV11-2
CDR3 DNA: TGTGCCAGCAGCACAATAGCCTCACTAGCTCGAGGCCAAGAGACCCAGTACTTC
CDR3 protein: CASSTIASLARGQETQYF

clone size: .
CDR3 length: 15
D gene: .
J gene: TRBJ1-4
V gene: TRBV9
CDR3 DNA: TGTGCCAGCAGCCCACGAGGGCAGGAGGGTGAAAAACTGTTTTTT
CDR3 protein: CASSPRGQEGEKLFF

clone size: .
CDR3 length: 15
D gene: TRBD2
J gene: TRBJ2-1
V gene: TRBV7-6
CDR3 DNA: TGTGCCAGCAGCTTCCGTCTAGCGGGGACGAATGAGCAGTTCTTC
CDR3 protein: CASSFRLAGTNEQFF

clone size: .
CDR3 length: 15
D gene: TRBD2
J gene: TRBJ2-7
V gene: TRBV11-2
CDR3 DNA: TGTGCCAGCAGCCTATCGTCGGGGGGGCCTTACGAGCAGTACTTC
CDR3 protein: CASSLSSGGPYEQYF

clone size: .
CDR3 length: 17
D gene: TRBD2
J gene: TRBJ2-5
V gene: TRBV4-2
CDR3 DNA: TGTGCCAGCAGCCAAATCTCCGGCGGGGGGGCCGGGGAGACCCAGTACTTC
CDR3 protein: CASSQISGGGAGETQYF

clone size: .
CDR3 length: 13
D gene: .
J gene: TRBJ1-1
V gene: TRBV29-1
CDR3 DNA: TGCAGCGTTGAATGGGCAATGAACACTGAAGCTTTCTTT
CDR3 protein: CSVEWAMNTEAFF

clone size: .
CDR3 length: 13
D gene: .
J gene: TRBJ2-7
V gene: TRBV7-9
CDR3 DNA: TGTGCCAGCAGCTTAAGAGGGTCGGACGAGCAGTACTTC
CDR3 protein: CASSLRGSDEQYF

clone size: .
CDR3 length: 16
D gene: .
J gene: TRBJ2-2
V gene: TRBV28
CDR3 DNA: TGTGCCAGCAGTCCTCTAACCCCTTACTACACCGGGGAGCTGTTTTTT
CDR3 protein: CASSPLTPYYTGELFF

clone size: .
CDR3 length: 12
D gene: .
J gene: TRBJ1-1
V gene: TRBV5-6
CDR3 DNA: TGTGCCAGCAGCTTGATGTACACTGAAGCTTTCTTT
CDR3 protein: CASSLMYTEAFF

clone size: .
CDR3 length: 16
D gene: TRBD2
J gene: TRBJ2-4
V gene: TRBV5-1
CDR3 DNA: TGCGCCAGCAGCAGTCTAGCGGACCTAGCCAAAAACATTCAGTACTTC
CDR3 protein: CASSSLADLAKNIQYF

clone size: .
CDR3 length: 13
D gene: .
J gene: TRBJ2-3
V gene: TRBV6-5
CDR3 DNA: TGTGCCAGCAGTTACTCGGGTGGGGATACGCAGTATTTT
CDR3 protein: CASSYSGGDTQYF

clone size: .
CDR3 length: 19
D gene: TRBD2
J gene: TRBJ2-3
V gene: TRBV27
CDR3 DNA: TGTGCCAGCAGTTTAGTGGTGGTAGCGGGGGCAACTAGCACAGATACGCAGTATTTT
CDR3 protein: CASSLVVVAGATSTDTQYF

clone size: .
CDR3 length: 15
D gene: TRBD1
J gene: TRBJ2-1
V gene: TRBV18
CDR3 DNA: TGTGCCAGCTCAATAAGGACAGGGGCTACGGATGAGCAGTTCTTC
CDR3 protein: CASSIRTGATDEQFF

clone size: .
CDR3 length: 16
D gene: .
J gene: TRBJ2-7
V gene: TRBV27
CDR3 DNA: TGTGCCAGCAGTTTCCCATATCAGGGTTCTACCTACGAGCAGTACTTC
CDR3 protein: CASSFPYQGSTYEQYF

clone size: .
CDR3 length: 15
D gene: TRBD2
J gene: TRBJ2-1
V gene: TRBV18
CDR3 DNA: TGTGCCAGCTCACCACCAGCGGGAGCCTACAATGAGCAGTTCTTC
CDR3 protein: CASSPPAGAYNEQFF

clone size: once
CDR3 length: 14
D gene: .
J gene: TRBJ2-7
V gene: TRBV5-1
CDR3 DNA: TGCGCCAGCAGCTTTCTAGTTGACAGCTACGAGCAGTACTTC
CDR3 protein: CASSFLVDSYEQYF

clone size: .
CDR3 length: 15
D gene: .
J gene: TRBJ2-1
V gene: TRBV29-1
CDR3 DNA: TGCAGCGTTGAAGATGCTAGAGGACTCTACAATGAGCAGTTCTTC
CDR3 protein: CSVEDARGLYNEQFF

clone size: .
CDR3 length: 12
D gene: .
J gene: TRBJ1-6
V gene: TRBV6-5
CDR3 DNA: TGTGCCACCCGGCCCGGGGAATCACCCCTCCACTTT
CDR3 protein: CATRPGESPLHF

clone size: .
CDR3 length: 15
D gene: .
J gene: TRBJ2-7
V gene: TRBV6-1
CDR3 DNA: TGTGCCAGCAGCCCCATCGGGGGACACTTGAACGAGCAGTACTTC
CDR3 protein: CASSPIGGHLNEQYF

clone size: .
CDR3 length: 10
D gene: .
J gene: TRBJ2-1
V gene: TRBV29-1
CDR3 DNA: TGCAGCGTTGGGGGGAATGAGCAGTTCTTC
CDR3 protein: CSVGGNEQFF

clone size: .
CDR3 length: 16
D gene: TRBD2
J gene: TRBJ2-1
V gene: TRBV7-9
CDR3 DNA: TGTGCCAGCAGATCGATGGGACTAGCGGGATTGGGTGAGCAGTTCTTC
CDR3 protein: CASRSMGLAGLGEQFF

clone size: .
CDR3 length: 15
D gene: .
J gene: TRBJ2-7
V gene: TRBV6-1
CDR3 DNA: TGTGCCAGCAGTGAAGCGCCTAGCACCTCCTACGAGCAGTACTTC
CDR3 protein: CASSEAPSTSYEQYF